What follows are 21 T cell receptor beta chains derived from one specimen sequenced in a study of T cells in Graves' hyperthyroidism and ophthalmopathy. Amplification yielded TCR beta CDR3 regions, with RNA transcripts as the source. During a first-round RT-PCR of the TCR CDR3, the HTBI primer set was used. TCRdb re-called the multiplex PCR reads through MiXCR, storing one row per CDR3 protein. The sample includes about 400,000 distinct CDR3 sequences, 13% of them seen just once. Sample: blood. The receptors come from a woman aged 18-29 years with Graves' hyperthyroidism.

This clonotype was counted at least ten times. One junction end disagrees with the germline gene, perhaps due to a read error. This rearrangement joins TRBV24-1 to TRBJ1-5, with D unclear. Germline loops: CDR1 KGHDR, CDR2 SFDVKD. CDR3 size: 13 residues. CDR3 sequence reads: CATSREYDQPQHF. The CDR3 DNA is TGTGCCACCAGTCGGGAATACGATCAACCCCAGCATTTT.

This clonotype was observed many times. The chain employs TRBV28 and TRBJ2-7; the match to TRBD1 covers 9 bases. The length of the CDR3 is 14 residues. J was trimmed by 5 bases and V by 4 bases; bases with no gene match: 6. The germline gives CDR1 MDHEN, CDR2 SYDVKM. The CDR3 DNA follows: TGTGCCAGCAGTTCCGGGACAGGGAGAAACGAGCAGTACTTC. It translates to CASSSGTGRNEQYF.

This clonotype was detected a few times. This chain uses TRBV9 with TRBJ2-3; 7 bases map to TRBD2. Unmatched junction bases numbered 7, after V lost 1 base and J lost 2 bases. This CDR3 has 16 amino acids. Germline CDR1 is SGDLS and CDR2 is YYNGEE. Written as DNA, the CDR3 is TGTGCCAGCAGCGTACACCCGGGAGGCTCCACAGATACGCAGTATTTT. Amino acid sequence: CASSVHPGGSTDTQYF.

This clonotype was picked up many times. The V call is TRBV20-1, the J call TRBJ1-2, with D possibly TRBD1 on 5 matching bases. Germline values: CDR1 DFQATT, CDR2 SNEGSKA (reference sequence). V lost 3 bases, J lost 8 bases, and 28 bases lay in between. The CDR3 consists of 17 residues. The CDR3: CSASGNMASDRLDGYTF. The CDR3 nucleotides are TGCAGTGCTAGCGGCAATATGGCCTCCGACAGATTAGACGGCTACACCTTC.

The table lists this clonotype with many counts. The gene calls are TRBV6-6 and TRBJ1-1; weak D call: TRBD1 (5 bases). The CDR3 contains 15 residues. Looked up from germline, CDR1 is MNHNY and CDR2 is SVGAGI (reference sequence). The ends were cut back, 2 bases at V and 4 bases at J, with 14 bases in the middle. CDR3 in amino acids: CASSYPTGGVTEAFF. CDR3 in DNA: TGTGCCAGCAGTTACCCCACAGGCGGGGTCACTGAAGCTTTCTTT.

The table lists this clonotype with many counts. V is TRBV6-2 or TRBV6-3 and J is TRBJ2-6; D gene uncertain. CDR1 MNHEY and CDR2 SVGEGT come from the germline V gene. Trimming took 10 bases from V and 0 from J, leaving 10 bases between them. The CDR3 totals 14 residues. The CDR3 protein is CATDGTSGANVLTF. The CDR3 nucleotides are TGTGCCACCGACGGAACCTCTGGGGCCAACGTCCTGACTTTC.

There are many counts of this clonotype. J is TRBJ1-4 and V is TRBV7-9; TRBD1 might be the D (5 bases). The CDR3 consists of 15 residues. The V and J ends lost 2 bases and 7 bases respectively, with 14 bases between them. Germline lookup yields CDR1 SEHNR and CDR2 FQNEAQ (reference sequence). CDR3 nucleotide sequence: TGTGCCAGCAGCTTAACTCAGATCGGGGGTGAAAAACTGTTTTTT. Translation: CASSLTQIGGEKLFF.

This clonotype was seen a few times. The chain recombines TRBV9 with TRBJ2-3; a weak D match, TRBD1 (6 bases). In germline, CDR1 is SGDLS, CDR2 YYNGEE. There are 15 residues in the CDR3. With 4 bases removed from V and 6 bases from J, the gap between germline ends came to 18 bases. CDR3 nucleotides: TGTGCCAGCAGCTCCCGGATTACAGGGAAGGATACGCAGTATTTT. It yields the protein CASSSRITGKDTQYF.

V and J are TRBV7-2 and TRBJ2-2, with TRBD2 as a possible D gene (6 bases). The CDR3 covers 15 residues. The germline V and J ends were trimmed by 5 bases and 0 bases, with 10 bases remaining between them. Germline V lookup: CDR1 SGHTA, CDR2 FQGNSA. The CDR3 spells CASSRRDSNTGELFF. CDR3 nucleotides: TGTGCCAGCAGCCGCCGGGACTCGAACACCGGGGAGCTGTTTTTT.

The chain joins TRBV30 to TRBJ2-3; no definite D call. Per germline, CDR1 GTSNPN and CDR2 SVGIG (reference sequence). V shed 0 bases and J shed 10 bases, with 17 bases lying between them. This CDR3 has 14 residues. The CDR3 nucleotides read TGTGCCTGGAGTGTCCCCCGGCCCCCCCGGGCGCAGTATTTT. This translates into CAWSVPRPPRAQYF. The variable domain in full, completed from reference TRBV30 and TRBJ2-3, reads SQTIHQWPATLVQPVGSPLSLECTVEGTSNPNLYWYRQAAGRGLQLLFYSVGIGQISSEVPQNLSASRPQDRQFILSSKKLLLSDSGFYLCAWSVPRPPRAQYFGPGTRLTVL.

The chain is built from TRBV4-1 and TRBJ2-1; no clear D. CDR3 length: 17 residues. Germline loops: CDR1 MGHRA, CDR2 YSYEKL. V lost 2 bases and J 9 bases, leaving 23 bases between the germline ends. The CDR3 bases are TGCGCCAGCAGCCAATTAAGAGTCGAGAAGTCGGGTAGTGAGCAGTTCTTC. It encodes CASSQLRVEKSGSEQFF.

In this sample, this clonotype turned up many times. The rearrangement uses TRBV3-1 and TRBJ1-1; no clear D gene. V lost 2 bases and J lost 2, with 12 bases in between. The germline gives CDR1 LGHDT, CDR2 YNNKEL (reference sequence). The CDR3 contains 15 residues. CDR3 residues: CASSQFHRPNTEAFF. The CDR3 DNA sequence: TGTGCCAGCAGCCAATTCCACAGACCCAACACTGAAGCTTTCTTT.

Written as DNA, the CDR3 is TGTGCCAGCAGCCCCACCGGAAAAGTGGGAGGGGCCTCTGGAAACACCATATATTTT. Encoded protein: CASSPTGKVGGASGNTIYF. The chain uses TRBV7-6 and TRBJ1-3, with a weak D call TRBD1 (5 bases). The germline V and J ends were trimmed by 5 bases and 0 bases, with 23 bases remaining between them. This CDR3 has 19 amino acids. CDR1 is SGHVS, CDR2 FNYEAQ, per germline. Full variable domain (outside the CDR3, taken from reference TRBV7-6 and TRBJ1-3): GAGVSQSPRYKVTKRGQDVALRCDPISGHVSLYWYRQALGQGPEFLTYFNYEAQQDKSGLPNDRFSAERPEGSISTLTIQRTEQRDSAMYRCASSPTGKVGGASGNTIYFGEGSWLTVV.

This clonotype was observed at least ten times. This chain links TRBV18 with TRBJ2-3; D is unclear. Germline values: CDR1 KGHSH, CDR2 LQKENI. This CDR3 has 15 amino acids. The V end lost 3 bases, the J end lost 2 bases, and 12 bases lay between the germline ends. The CDR3: CASSPGSRNTDTQYF. The CDR3 region has the DNA TGTGCCAGCTCACCCGGTAGCCGGAACACAGATACGCAGTATTTT.

This clonotype has a count of ten or more. The chain couples TRBV2 to TRBJ1-6; 7 bases match TRBD1. V shed 6 bases and J 9 bases; nucleotides not matched to a gene: 5. This CDR3 region has 13 residues. Germline V lookup: CDR1 SNHLY, CDR2 FYNNEI. DNA of the CDR3: TGTGCCAGCAGAGGGGACAGCATTTCACCCCTCCACTTT. It is translated as CASRGDSISPLHF.

As DNA, the CDR3 is TGTGCCAGCATCAGAAACACTGAAGCTTTCTTT. Its protein is CASIRNTEAFF. V and J are TRBV27 and TRBJ1-1; D call uncertain. The germline CDR1 and CDR2 sequences are MNHEY and SMNVEV (reference sequence). V lost 7 bases, J lost 2 bases, and 5 bases lay in between. This CDR3 is 11 amino acids long.

This clonotype has more than one count but fewer than ten. The chain has TRBV11-2 and TRBJ2-5; D gene unclear. The CDR3 has 14 amino acids. Looked up from germline, CDR1 is SGHAT and CDR2 is FQNNGV. V lost 0 bases, J lost 1 base, and 6 bases lay in between. This CDR3 is CASSLERIQETQYF. The CDR3 DNA reads TGTGCCAGCAGCTTAGAGCGGATCCAAGAGACCCAGTACTTC.

This clonotype was seen ten or more times. The V and J genes are TRBV12-3 or TRBV12-4 and TRBJ2-3; D unresolved. There are 14 residues in the CDR3. V was cut by 1 base and J by 2 bases, with 7 bases left in between. This CDR3 reads CASSLVAPTDTQYF. In nucleotides, the CDR3 is TGTGCCAGCAGTTTAGTGGCCCCCACAGATACGCAGTATTTT.

This clonotype was recorded many times. V gene TRBV11-2 combines with J gene TRBJ2-1; either TRBD1 or TRBD2 may fit D (6 bases each). The CDR3 consists of 15 residues. Trimming shortened V by 7 bases and J by 10 bases, and 23 bases separated the two germline ends. Germline loops: CDR1 SGHAT, CDR2 FQNNGV. The CDR3 here is CASTRGAEGGREQFF. Written as DNA, the CDR3 is TGTGCCAGCACGAGGGGGGCGGAGGGGGGCCGGGAGCAGTTCTTC.

The chain couples TRBV9 to TRBJ2-3; D remains ambiguous. The V gene lost 3 bases and the J gene lost 2 bases, with 16 bases spanning the gap. The CDR3 has 16 residues. CDR1 is SGDLS, CDR2 YYNGEE, per germline. The CDR3 here is CASSAYTTTITDTQYF. The CDR3 DNA is TGTGCCAGCAGCGCCTACACAACAACTATCACAGATACGCAGTATTTT.

This clonotype was recorded at least ten times. This chain uses TRBV6-1 with TRBJ2-1; D ambiguous. CDR1 is MNHNS and CDR2 is SASEGT in the germline V gene. V was shortened by 5 bases and J by 5 bases, with 7 bases between the two germline ends. The CDR3 covers 12 residues. This CDR3 is CASSPSHNEQFF. The CDR3 DNA is TGTGCCAGCAGTCCTTCACACAATGAGCAGTTCTTC.